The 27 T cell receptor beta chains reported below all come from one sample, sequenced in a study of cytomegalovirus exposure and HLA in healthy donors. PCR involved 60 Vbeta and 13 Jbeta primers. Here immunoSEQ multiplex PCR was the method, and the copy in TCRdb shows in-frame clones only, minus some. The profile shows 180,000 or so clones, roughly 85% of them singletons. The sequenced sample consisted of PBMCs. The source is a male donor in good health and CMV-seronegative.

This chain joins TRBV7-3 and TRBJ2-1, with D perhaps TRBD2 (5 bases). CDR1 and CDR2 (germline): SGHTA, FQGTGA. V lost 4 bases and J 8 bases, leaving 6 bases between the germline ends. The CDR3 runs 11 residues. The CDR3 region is CASSSGYEQFF. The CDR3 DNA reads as TGTGCCAGCAGCTCGGGGTATGAGCAGTTCTTC.

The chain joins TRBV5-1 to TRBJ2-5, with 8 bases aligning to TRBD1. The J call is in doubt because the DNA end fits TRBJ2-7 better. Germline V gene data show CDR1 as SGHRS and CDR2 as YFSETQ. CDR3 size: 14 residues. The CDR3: CASSWATGGYEQYF. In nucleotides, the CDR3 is TGCGCCAGCAGCTGGGCCACAGGGGGCTACGAGCAGTACTTC.

The CDR3 DNA follows: TGTGCCAGCAGTGAACGTGGGAGCTTATACGAGCAGTACTTC. This encodes CASSERGSLYEQYF. The rearrangement links TRBV6-1 to TRBJ2-7; the D gene is possibly TRBD2 (5 bases). In germline, CDR1 is MNHNS, CDR2 SASEGT. Trimming cost V 2 bases and J 4 bases, with 12 bases left between them. CDR3 length equals 14 residues.

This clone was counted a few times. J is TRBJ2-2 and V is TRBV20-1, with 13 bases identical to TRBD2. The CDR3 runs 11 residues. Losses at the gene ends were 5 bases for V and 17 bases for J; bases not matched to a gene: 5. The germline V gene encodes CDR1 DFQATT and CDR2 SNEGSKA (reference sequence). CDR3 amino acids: CSAGGLAGTFF. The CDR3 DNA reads TGCAGTGCTGGGGGACTAGCGGGGACCTTTTTT.

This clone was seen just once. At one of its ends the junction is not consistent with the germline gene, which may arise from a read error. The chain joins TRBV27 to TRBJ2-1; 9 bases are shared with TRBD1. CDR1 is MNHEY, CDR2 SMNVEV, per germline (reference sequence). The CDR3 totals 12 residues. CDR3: CASSPPGTGYVF. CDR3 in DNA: TGTGCCAGCAGCCCTCCCGGGACAGGGTATGTCTTC.

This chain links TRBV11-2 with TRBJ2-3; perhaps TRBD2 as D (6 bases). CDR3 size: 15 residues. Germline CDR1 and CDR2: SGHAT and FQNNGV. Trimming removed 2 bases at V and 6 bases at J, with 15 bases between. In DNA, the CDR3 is TGTGCCAGCAGCTTACCCCCTGGGACTCCCGATACGCAGTATTTT. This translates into CASSLPPGTPDTQYF. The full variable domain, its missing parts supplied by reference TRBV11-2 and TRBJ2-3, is EAGVAQSPRYKIIEKRQSVAFWCNPISGHATLYWYQQILGQGPKLLIQFQNNGVVDDSQLPKDRFSAERLKGVDSTLKIQPAKLEDSAVYLCASSLPPGTPDTQYFGPGTRLTVL.

CDR3 DNA sequence: TGTGCCAGCAAGGGGTTCTCTGGAAACACCATATATTTT. Protein product: CASKGFSGNTIYF. The chain links TRBV19 to TRBJ1-3; TRBD1 might be the D (5 bases). The CDR3 spans 13 residues. Germline assignment: CDR1 LNHDA and CDR2 SQIVND (reference sequence). Trimming removed 9 bases from V and 0 bases from J, with 9 bases in between.

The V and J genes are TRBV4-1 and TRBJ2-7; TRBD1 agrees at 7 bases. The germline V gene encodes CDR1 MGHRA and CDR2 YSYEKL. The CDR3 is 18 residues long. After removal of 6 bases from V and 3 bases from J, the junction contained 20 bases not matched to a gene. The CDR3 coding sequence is TGCGCCAGCAGGGAAACAGACCTCCCGGGACAGCTCAACTACGAGCAGTACTTC. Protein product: CASRETDLPGQLNYEQYF.

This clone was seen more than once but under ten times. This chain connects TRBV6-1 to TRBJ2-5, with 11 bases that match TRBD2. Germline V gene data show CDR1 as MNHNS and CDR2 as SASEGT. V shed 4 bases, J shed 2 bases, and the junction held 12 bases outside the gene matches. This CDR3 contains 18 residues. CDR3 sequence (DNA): TGTGCCAGCAGTGTATCCCCTAGACTAGCGGGATCTCAAGAGACCCAGTACTTC. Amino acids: CASSVSPRLAGSQETQYF.

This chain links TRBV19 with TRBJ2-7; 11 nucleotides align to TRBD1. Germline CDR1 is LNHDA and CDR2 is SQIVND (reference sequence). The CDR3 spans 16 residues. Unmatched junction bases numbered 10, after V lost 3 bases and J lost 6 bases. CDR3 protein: CASSMDPGTGGSEQYF. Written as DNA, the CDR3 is TGTGCCAGTAGTATGGACCCCGGGACAGGGGGTAGCGAGCAGTACTTC.

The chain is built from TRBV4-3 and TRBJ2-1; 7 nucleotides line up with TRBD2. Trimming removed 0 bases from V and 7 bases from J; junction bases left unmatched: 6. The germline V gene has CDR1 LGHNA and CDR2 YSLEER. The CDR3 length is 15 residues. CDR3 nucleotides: TGCGCCAGCAGCCAAGACCCTCTAGCGGTTAATGAGCAGTTCTTC. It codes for CASSQDPLAVNEQFF.

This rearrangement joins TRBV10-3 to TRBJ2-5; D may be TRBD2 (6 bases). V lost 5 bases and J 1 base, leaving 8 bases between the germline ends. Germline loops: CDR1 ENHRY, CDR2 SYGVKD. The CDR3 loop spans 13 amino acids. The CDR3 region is CAISLGLQETQYF. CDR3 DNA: TGTGCCATCAGTCTGGGACTCCAAGAGACCCAGTACTTC.

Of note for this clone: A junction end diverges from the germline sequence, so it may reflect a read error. This CDR3 reads CASGLGDGPYRVNEQFF. In DNA form, the CDR3 reads TGCGCCAGCGGCTTGGGAGATGGCCCCTACAGGGTCAATGAGCAGTTCTTC. The V call is TRBV5-1, the J call TRBJ2-1; the D gene is possibly TRBD1 (6 bases). CDR1 SGHRS and CDR2 YFSETQ come from the germline V gene. The CDR3 covers 17 residues. The complete variable domain, with remaining parts taken from reference TRBV5-1 and TRBJ2-1, reads KAGVTQTPRYLIKTRGQQVTLSCSPISGHRSVSWYQQTPGQGLQFLFEYFSETQRNKGNFPGRFSGRQFSNSRSEMNVSTLELGDSALYLCASGLGDGPYRVNEQFFGPGTRLTVL.

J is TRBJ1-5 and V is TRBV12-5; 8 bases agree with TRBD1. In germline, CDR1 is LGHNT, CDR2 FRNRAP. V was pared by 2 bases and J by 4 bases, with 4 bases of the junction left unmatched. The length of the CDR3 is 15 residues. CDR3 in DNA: TGTGCTAGTGGTTTGTGGGACAGGTCAAATCAGCCCCAGCATTTT. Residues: CASGLWDRSNQPQHF. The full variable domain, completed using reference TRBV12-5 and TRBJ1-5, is DARVTQTPRHKVTEMGQEVTMRCQPILGHNTVFWYRQTMMQGLELLAYFRNRAPLDDSGMPKDRFSAEMPDATLATLKIQPSEPRDSAVYFCASGLWDRSNQPQHFGDGTRLSIL.

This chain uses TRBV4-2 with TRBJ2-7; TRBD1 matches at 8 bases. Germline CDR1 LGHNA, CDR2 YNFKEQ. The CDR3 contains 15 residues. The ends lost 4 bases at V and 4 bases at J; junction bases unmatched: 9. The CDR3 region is CASSPTLDRAYEQYF. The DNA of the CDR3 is TGTGCCAGCAGCCCGACACTGGACAGGGCTTACGAGCAGTACTTC.

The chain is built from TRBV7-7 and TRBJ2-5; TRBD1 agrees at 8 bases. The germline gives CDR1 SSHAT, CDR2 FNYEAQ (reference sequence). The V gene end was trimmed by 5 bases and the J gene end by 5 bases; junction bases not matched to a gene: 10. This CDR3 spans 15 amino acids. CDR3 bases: TGTGCCAGCAGCCCTGCCCGACAGGGGAAGGAGACCCAGTACTTC. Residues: CASSPARQGKETQYF.

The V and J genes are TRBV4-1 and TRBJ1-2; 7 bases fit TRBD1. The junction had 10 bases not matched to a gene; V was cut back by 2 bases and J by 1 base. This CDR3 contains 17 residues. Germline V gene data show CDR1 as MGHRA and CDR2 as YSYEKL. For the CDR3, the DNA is TGCGCCAGCAGCCAAAACCGGGACAGAATTTTTAACTATGGCTACACCTTC. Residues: CASSQNRDRIFNYGYTF.

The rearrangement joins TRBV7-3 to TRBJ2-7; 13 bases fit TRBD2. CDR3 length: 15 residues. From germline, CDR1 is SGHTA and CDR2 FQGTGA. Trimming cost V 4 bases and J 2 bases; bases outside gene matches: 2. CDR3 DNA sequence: TGTGCCAGCAGCTCGGGACTAGCGGGACCCTACGAGCAGTACTTC. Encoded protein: CASSSGLAGPYEQYF.

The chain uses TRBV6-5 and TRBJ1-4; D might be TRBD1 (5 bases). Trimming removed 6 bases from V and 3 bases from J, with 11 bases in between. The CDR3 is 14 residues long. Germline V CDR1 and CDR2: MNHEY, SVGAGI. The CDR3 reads CASSAGYANEKLFF. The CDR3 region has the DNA TGTGCCAGCAGCGCAGGGTATGCTAATGAAAAACTGTTTTTT.

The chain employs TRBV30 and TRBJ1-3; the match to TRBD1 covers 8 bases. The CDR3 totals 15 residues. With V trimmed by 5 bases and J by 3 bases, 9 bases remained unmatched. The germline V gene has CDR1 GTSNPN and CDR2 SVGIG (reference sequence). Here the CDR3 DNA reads TGTGCCTGGGCCCAGGGGGCAATCGGTGGAAACACCATATATTTT. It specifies CAWAQGAIGGNTIYF. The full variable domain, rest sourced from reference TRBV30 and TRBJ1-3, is SQTIHQWPATLVQPVGSPLSLECTVEGTSNPNLYWYRQAAGRGLQLLFYSVGIGQISSEVPQNLSASRPQDRQFILSSKKLLLSDSGFYLCAWAQGAIGGNTIYFGEGSWLTVV.

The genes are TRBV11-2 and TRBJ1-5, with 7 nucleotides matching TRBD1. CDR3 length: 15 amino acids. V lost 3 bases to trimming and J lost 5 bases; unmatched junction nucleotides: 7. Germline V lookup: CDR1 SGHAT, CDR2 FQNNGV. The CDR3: CASSFATGTDQPQHF. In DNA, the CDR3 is TGTGCCAGCAGCTTCGCCACCGGGACAGATCAGCCCCAGCATTTT.

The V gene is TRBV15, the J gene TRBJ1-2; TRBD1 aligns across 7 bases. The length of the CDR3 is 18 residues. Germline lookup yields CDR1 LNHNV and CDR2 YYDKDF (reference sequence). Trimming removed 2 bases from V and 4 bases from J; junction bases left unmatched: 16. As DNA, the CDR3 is TGTGCCACCAGCAGACCTGGCGAGGGACAGAGGAGGCTCTATGGCTACACCTTC. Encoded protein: CATSRPGEGQRRLYGYTF.

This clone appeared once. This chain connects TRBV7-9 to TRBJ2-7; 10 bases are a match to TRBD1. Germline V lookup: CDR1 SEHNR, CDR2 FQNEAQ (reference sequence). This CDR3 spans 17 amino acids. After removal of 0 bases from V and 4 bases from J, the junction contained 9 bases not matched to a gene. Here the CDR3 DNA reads TGTGCCAGCAGCTTAGCGGGGAGCGGGACAGGGGTTTACGAGCAGTACTTC. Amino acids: CASSLAGSGTGVYEQYF.

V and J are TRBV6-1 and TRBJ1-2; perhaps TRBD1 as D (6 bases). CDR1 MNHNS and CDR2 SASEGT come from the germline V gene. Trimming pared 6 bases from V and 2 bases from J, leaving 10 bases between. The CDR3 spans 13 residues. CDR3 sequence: CASRGDTNYGYTF. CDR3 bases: TGTGCCAGCAGGGGGGACACCAACTATGGCTACACCTTC.

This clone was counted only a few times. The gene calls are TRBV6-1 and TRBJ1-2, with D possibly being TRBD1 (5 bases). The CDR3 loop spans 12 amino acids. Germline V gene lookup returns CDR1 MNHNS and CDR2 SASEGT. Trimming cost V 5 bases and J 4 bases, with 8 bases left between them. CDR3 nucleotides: TGTGCCAGCAGTCCTCAGGGCTATGGCTACACCTTC. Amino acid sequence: CASSPQGYGYTF.

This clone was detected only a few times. The CDR3 loop is CASSFRTGSSYEQYF. In nucleotides, the CDR3 is TGTGCCAGCAGCTTCAGGACAGGGAGTTCCTACGAGCAGTACTTC. The chain combines TRBV7-9 with TRBJ2-7; 8 positions match TRBD1. Germline V gene data show CDR1 as SEHNR and CDR2 as FQNEAQ (reference sequence). V lost 3 bases and J lost 1; bases outside the gene matches: 5. The CDR3 totals 15 residues. Full variable domain (rest looked up from reference TRBV7-9 and TRBJ2-7): DTGVSQNPRHKITKRGQNVTFRCDPISEHNRLYWYRQTLGQGPEFLTYFQNEAQLEKSRLLSDRFSAERPKGSFSTLEIQRTEQGDSAMYLCASSFRTGSSYEQYFGPGTRLTVT.

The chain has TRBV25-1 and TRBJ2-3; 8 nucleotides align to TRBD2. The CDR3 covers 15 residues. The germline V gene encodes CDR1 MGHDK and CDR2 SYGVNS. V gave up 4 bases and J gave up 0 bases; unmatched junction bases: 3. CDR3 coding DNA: TGTGCCAGCAGTGGAATAGCGGGAAGCACAGATACGCAGTATTTT. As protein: CASSGIAGSTDTQYF.